This TCR beta chain was profiled in a study of control samples from healthy donors and cancer patients. Sequencing was performed with immunoSEQ multiplex PCR; in TCRdb, only in-frame clones are kept and a portion is missing. In the table there are about 170,000 clones, about 93% of which are singletons. V was pared by 4 bases and J by 4 bases, with 13 bases between. The germline CDR1 and CDR2 sequences are LGHDT and YNNKEL (reference sequence). This CDR3 spans 14 amino acids. This TCR was recovered from a woman between 55 and 75 years old in good health. The rearrangement joins TRBV3-1 (or the pseudogene TRBV3-2) to TRBJ1-2; TRBD1 is a possible D gene (5 bases). The sequencing input was blood. The CDR3 DNA follows: TGTGCCAGCAGCCTTAGGGGAGACGCCTATGGCTACACCTTC. Encoded protein: CASSLRGDAYGYTF.